The 4 T cell receptor beta chains below come from one sample, sequenced in a study of shared clonotypes between healthy human individuals. Here immunoSEQ multiplex PCR was the method, and the copy in TCRdb shows in-frame clones only, minus some. The data hold around 1.1 million clones, with 75% to 80% observed a single time. Material for sequencing was memory CD4+ T cells from PBMCs. The subset is: CD45RA-negative fraction. The source is a man aged 18-30 years in good health. Some clones in this sample may be carry-over from other donors' samples.

The V and J genes are TRBV7-2 and TRBJ2-5; 8 bases map to TRBD2. The germline V gene encodes CDR1 SGHTA and CDR2 FQGNSA. The CDR3 sequence is 14 residues long. J was trimmed by 5 bases and V by 1 base; bases with no gene match: 3. Here the CDR3 reads CASSLGASGETQYF. The CDR3 DNA follows: TGTGCCAGCAGCTTAGGAGCTAGCGGGGAGACCCAGTACTTC. Based on the CDR3 plus reference TRBV7-2 and TRBJ2-5, the full variable domain is GAGVSQSPSNKVTEKGKDVELRCDPISGHTALYWYRQSLGQGLEFLIYFQGNSAPDKSGLPSDRFSAERTGGSVSTLTIQRTQQEDSAVYLCASSLGASGETQYFGPGTRLLVL.

As concerns this clone: This likely stems from a read error, as it lies one base from a far larger clone. Additional DNA sequences in this sample encode the identical CDR3. The J gene is TRBJ1-2, the V gene TRBV28; tentative D call: TRBD1 (5 bases). The V and J ends lost 3 bases and 6 bases respectively, with 23 bases between them. The length of the CDR3 is 17 residues. Looked up from germline, CDR1 is MDHEN and CDR2 is SYDVKM. Written as DNA, the CDR3 is TGTGCCAGCAGTTTCGCCAGCCCCACAGGAGGCAGGGATGGCTACACCTTC. This sequence encodes CASSFASPTGGRDGYTF.

The V gene is TRBV28, the J gene TRBJ2-5; 7 bases fit TRBD1. The germline gives CDR1 MDHEN, CDR2 SYDVKM. V lost 3 bases, J lost 0 bases, and 4 bases stayed unmatched. The CDR3 extends over 15 amino acids. The CDR3 DNA reads as TGTGCCAGCAGTTTTGCCAGGGGGTACCAAGAGACCCAGTACTTC. Translated: CASSFARGYQETQYF.

This rearrangement joins TRBV5-4 to TRBJ2-2, with TRBD1 matching over 8 bases. From germline, CDR1 is SGHNT and CDR2 YYREEE (reference sequence). The CDR3 loop spans 13 amino acids. After removal of 2 bases from V and 8 bases from J, the junction contained 2 bases not matched to a gene. The CDR3 coding sequence is TGTGCCAGCAGCTTAGGGGACAGGGGGGAGCTGTTTTTT. Its protein is CASSLGDRGELFF.